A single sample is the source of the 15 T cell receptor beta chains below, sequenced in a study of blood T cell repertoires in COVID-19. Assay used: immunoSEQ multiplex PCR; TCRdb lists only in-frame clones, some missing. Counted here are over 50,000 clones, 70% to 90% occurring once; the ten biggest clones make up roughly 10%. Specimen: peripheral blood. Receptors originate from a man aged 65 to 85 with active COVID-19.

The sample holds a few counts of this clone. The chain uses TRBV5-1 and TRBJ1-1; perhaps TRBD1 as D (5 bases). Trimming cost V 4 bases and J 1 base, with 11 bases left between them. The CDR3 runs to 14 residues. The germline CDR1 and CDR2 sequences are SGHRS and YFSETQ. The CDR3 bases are TGCGCCAGCAGCGCGCGGACACCGAACACTGAAGCTTTCTTT. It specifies CASSARTPNTEAFF.

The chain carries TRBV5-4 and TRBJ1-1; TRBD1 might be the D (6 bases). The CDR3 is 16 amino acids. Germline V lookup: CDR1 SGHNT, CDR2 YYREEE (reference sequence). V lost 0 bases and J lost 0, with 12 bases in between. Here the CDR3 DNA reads TGTGCCAGCAGCTTGGCGGCAGGGGCCCTGAACACTGAAGCTTTCTTT. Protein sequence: CASSLAAGALNTEAFF.

CDR3 sequence: CASSQERGSGAFF. In nucleotides, the CDR3 is TGTGCCAGCAGCCAAGAGAGGGGGAGCGGAGCTTTCTTT. This sequence joins TRBV9 and TRBJ1-1; weak D call: TRBD1 (6 bases). Germline values: CDR1 SGDLS, CDR2 YYNGEE. The CDR3 sequence is 13 residues long. V lost 4 bases to trimming and J lost 10 bases, with 17 bases between them.

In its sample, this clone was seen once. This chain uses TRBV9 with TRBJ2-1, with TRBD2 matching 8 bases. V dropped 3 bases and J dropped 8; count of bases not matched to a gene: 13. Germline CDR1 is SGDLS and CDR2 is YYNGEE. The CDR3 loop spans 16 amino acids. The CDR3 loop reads CASSGALPGGVDEQFF. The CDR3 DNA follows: TGTGCCAGCAGCGGCGCCCTCCCGGGGGGGGTCGATGAGCAGTTCTTC.

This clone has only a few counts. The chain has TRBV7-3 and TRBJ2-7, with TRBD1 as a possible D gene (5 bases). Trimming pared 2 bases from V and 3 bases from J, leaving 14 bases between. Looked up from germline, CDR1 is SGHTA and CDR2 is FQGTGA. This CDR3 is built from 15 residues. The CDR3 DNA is TGTGCCAGCAGCTTACAGGGCAGTTCATTCTACGAGCAGTACTTC. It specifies CASSLQGSSFYEQYF.

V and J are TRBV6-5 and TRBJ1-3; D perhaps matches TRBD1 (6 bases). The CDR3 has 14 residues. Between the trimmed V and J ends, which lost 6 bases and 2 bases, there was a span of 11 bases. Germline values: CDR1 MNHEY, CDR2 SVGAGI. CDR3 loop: CASRKQGTGNTIYF. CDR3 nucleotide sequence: TGTGCCAGCAGAAAACAGGGTACTGGAAACACCATATATTTT.

CDR3: CASRIAGGQNEQFF. The CDR3 DNA reads TGTGCCAGCAGGATAGCGGGGGGTCAGAATGAGCAGTTCTTC. This rearrangement joins TRBV25-1 to TRBJ2-1, with 10 bases matching TRBD2. The CDR3 has 14 residues. The J segment lost 7 bases and the V segment lost 6 bases, leaving 6 bases of the junction unmatched. Germline V gene data show CDR1 as MGHDK and CDR2 as SYGVNS.

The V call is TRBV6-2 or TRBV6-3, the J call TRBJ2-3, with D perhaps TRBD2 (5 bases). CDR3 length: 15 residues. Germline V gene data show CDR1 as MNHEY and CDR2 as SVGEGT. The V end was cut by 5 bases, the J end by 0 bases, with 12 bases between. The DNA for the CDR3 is TGTGCCAGCAGTCCCCGGGGAACTAGCACAGATACGCAGTATTTT. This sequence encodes CASSPRGTSTDTQYF.

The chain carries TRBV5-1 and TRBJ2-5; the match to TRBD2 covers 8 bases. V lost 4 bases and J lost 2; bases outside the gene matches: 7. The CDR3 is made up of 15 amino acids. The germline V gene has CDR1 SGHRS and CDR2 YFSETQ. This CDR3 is CASSLQRGPQETQYF. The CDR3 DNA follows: TGCGCCAGCAGCCTACAGCGGGGGCCGCAAGAGACCCAGTACTTC.

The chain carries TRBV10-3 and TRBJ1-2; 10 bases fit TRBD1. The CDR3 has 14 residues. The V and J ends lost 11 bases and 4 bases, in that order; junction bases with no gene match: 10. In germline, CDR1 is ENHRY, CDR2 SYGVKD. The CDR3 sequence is CAATGTGVGYGYTF. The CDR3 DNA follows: TGTGCCGCCACCGGGACAGGGGTCGGCTATGGCTACACCTTC.

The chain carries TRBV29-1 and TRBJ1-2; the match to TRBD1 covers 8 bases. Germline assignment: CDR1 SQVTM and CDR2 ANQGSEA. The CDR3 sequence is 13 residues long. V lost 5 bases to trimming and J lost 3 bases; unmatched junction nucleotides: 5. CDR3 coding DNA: TGCAGCGTTAGCAGGGGGCGCGACTATGGCTACACCTTC. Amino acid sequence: CSVSRGRDYGYTF.

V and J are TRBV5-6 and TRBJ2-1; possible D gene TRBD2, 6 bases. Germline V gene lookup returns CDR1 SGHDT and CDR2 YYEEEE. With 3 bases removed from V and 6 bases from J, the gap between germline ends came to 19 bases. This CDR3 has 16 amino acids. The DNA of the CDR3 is TGTGCCAGCAGCTCCGCGCGGAGGGCGGCGGGCAATGAGCAGTTCTTC. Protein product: CASSSARRAAGNEQFF.

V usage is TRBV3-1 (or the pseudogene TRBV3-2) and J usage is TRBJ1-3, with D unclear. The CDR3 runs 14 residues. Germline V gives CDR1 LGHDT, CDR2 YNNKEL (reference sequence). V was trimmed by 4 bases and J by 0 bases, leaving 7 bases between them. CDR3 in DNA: TGTGCCAGCAGCCCAGGCCACTCTGGAAACACCATATATTTT. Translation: CASSPGHSGNTIYF.

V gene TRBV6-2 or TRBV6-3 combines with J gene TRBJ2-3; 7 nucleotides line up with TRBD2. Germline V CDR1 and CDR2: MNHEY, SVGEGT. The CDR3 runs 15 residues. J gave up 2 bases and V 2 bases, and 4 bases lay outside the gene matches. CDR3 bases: TGTGCCAGCAGTTACGTTCGGGGGGACACAGATACGCAGTATTTT. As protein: CASSYVRGDTDTQYF.

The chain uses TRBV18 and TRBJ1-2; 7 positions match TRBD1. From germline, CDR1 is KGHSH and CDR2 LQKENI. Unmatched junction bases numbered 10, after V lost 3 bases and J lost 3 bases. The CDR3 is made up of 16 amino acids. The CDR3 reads CASSPGQLERDYGYTF. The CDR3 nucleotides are TGTGCCAGCTCACCGGGACAGTTAGAAAGGGACTATGGCTACACCTTC.